This TCR beta chain was recorded in a study of radiotherapy plus CTLA-4 blockade in lung cancer. Study-wide points: Radiotherapy was combined with ipilimumab, and tumor-derived TCR clones then expanded in blood.

About this clone: Its antigen is currently unknown.

Profiled with immunoSEQ multiplex PCR; TCRdb holds only in-frame clones, not every one. This table holds tens of thousands of clones, about four fifths found once. The TCR originated in a human donor with non-small cell lung cancer that progressed on radiotherapy plus ipilimumab. The sample here was peripheral blood, taken from a patient treated with radiotherapy plus ipilimumab.

The CDR3 DNA reads as TGCGCCAGCAGCTTGGTACAGGGCACCTACAACACTGAAGCTTTCTTT. It specifies CASSLVQGTYNTEAFF. The chain uses TRBV5-1 and TRBJ1-1, with D possibly TRBD1 on 6 matching bases. Between the trimmed V and J ends, which lost 0 bases and 2 bases, there was a span of 14 bases. CDR1 and CDR2 (germline): SGHRS, YFSETQ. This CDR3 is built from 16 residues. The variable domain in full, completed from reference TRBV5-1 and TRBJ1-1, reads KAGVTQTPRYLIKTRGQQVTLSCSPISGHRSVSWYQQTPGQGLQFLFEYFSETQRNKGNFPGRFSGRQFSNSRSEMNVSTLELGDSALYLCASSLVQGTYNTEAFFGQGTRLTVV.